This T cell receptor beta chain was observed in a study of memory B cells and T cells in multiple sclerosis listed by TCRdb under 2018. About the study as a whole: The study compared TCR beta repertoires of autoproliferating peripheral T cells with brain lesion-infiltrating T cells in multiple sclerosis patients. TCR sequencing included two multiple sclerosis patients for whom either brain lesions at autopsy or brain-infiltrating cells from biopsy were available.

As concerns this clone: The clone's antigen remains unknown. The input lacks base qualities; no much larger clone sits a single base away.

TCRbeta CDR3 regions were amplified from extracted genomic DNA using the immunoSEQ Platform. The immunoSEQ assay used multiplex PCR together with high-throughput sequencing and a bioinformatics pipeline from the vendor. The published analysis was carried out like this. After discarding non-productive sequences and any CDR3s under 4 amino acids in length, clonotype frequencies were recalculated for each sample. In immunoSEQ Analyzer 2.0, shared clonotypes were identified as identical CDR3 amino acid, V gene and J gene sequences. To normalize repertoire overlap, the number of shared clonotypes was divided by the product of the two clone-set sizes and multiplied by 1000 to give arbitrary units. TCRdb's version of the immuneACCESS table is confined to in-frame rearrangements and falls short of the full clone set. An unresolved V gene accounts for under half of the shortfall where checked; the remainder is of unknown origin. For V, J and clone size, that table is used; D and trimming come from the DNA. This sample comprises approximately 32,000 clones, about 82% of them detected only once. Clones ranked in the top ten supply approximately 2.4% of the sample.

Trimming at the junction amounts to 6 bases on V and 4 bases on J, and the germline ends lie 13 bases apart. Reading the germline V gene (reference sequence) gives CDR1 MNHNY and CDR2 SVGAGI. The cysteine opens and the phenylalanine closes a CDR3 of 13 amino acids. Solely the CDR3 DNA is kept, with 39 bases framed from the first base. Autoproliferating (CFSEdim) and non-proliferating (CFSEhi) T cell fractions were sequenced separately after stimulus-free culture of CFSE-labeled PBMCs. Altogether, about 5.1x10^7 CFSE-labeled PBMCs were kept in culture for six to eight days with no stimulus, after which the replicate wells were combined. PBMCs were labeled with roughly 0.5 uM CFSE and were cultured without exogenous stimuli in serum-free AIM-V medium. Before use, PBMCs were isolated by Ficoll density gradient centrifugation and cryopreserved. Using a FACSAria III, live 7-AAD-negative cells were sorted, then washed with PBS and stored frozen at -80 degrees C as dry pellets.

General findings and caveats noted by the study authors: Clone-set sizes differed between compartments, which influenced counts of shared clonotypes and required normalization.

The sequence derives from a human donor with multiple sclerosis. The chain uses TRBV6-6 and TRBJ2-7; possibly the D gene is TRBD1, per 6 matching bases. Sequenced input: PBMCs from blood kept in culture. CDR3 region: CASRRQEAYEQYF. The sequenced DNA: TGTGCCAGCAGGAGACAGGAGGCGTACGAGCAGTACTTC.